This T cell receptor beta chain was recorded in a study of blood T cell repertoires in COVID-19. Study information: The origin of the acute and convalescent COVID-19 samples was the United States, Italy and Spain. Sources were T cells, B-cell-depleted T cells, or PBMCs; the material itself was cDNA or gDNA.

Source study methods: Estimates of nucleated cell counts were drawn from the amplification of reference gene primers. Method: immunoSEQ multiplex PCR; TCRdb's copy keeps in-frame clones and lacks some. D and trimming come from the DNA, and the V and J calls and clone size come from that table. This sample has fewer than 200,000 clones, with around 85% found just once. The CDR3 extends over 13 amino acids. Germline CDR1 LNHDA, CDR2 SQIVND (reference sequence). V was shortened by 2 bases and J by 8 bases, with 9 bases between the two germline ends. This chain joins TRBV19 and TRBJ1-4; D may be TRBD1 (6 bases). What was sequenced was peripheral blood. This sequence originates from a man in his 60s who had recovered from COVID-19. CDR3 region: CASSITGFEKLFF. The CDR3 bases are TGTGCCAGTAGTATAACAGGGTTCGAAAAACTGTTTTTT.